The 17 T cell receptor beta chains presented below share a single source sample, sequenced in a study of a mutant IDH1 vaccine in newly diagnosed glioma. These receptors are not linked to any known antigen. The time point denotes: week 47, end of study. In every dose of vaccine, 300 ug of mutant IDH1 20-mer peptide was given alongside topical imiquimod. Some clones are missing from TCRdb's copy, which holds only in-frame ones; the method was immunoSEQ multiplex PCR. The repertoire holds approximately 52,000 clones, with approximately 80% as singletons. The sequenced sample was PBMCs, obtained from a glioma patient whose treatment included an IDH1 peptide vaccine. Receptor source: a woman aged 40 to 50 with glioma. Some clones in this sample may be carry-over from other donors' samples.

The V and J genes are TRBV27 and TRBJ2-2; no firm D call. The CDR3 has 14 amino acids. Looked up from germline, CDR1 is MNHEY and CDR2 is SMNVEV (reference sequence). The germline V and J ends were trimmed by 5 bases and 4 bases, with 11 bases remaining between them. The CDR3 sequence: CASSPPEGTGELFF. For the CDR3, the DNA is TGTGCCAGCAGTCCCCCGGAAGGCACCGGGGAGCTGTTTTTT.

The CDR3 spells CAWSVGGLQFF. CDR3 nucleotides: TGTGCCTGGAGTGTCGGCGGACTACAGTTCTTC. The rearrangement links TRBV30 to TRBJ2-1; perhaps TRBD2 as D (6 bases). Trimming left V 0 bases short and J 13 bases short, with 10 bases between. Germline loops: CDR1 GTSNPN, CDR2 SVGIG (reference sequence). CDR3 size: 11 residues.

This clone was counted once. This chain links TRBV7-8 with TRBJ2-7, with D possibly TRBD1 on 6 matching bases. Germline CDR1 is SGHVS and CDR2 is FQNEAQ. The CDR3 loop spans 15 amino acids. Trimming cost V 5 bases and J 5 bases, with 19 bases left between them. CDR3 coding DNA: TGTGCCAGCAGCGGATCCAGAGGTGGGGGCCACGAGCAGTACTTC. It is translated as CASSGSRGGGHEQYF.

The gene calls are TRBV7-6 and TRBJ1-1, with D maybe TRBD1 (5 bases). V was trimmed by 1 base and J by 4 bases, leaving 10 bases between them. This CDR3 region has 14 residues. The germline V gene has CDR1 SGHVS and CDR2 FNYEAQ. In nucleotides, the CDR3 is TGTGCCAGCAGCTTAGAAGGGGCAGGCACTGAAGCTTTCTTT. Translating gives CASSLEGAGTEAFF.

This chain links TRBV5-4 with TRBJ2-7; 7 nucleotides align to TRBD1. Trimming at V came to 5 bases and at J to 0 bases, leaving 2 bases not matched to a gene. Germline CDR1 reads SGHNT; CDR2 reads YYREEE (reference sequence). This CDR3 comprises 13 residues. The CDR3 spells CASRRDSSYEQYF. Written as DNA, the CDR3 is TGTGCCAGCAGACGGGACAGCTCCTACGAGCAGTACTTC.

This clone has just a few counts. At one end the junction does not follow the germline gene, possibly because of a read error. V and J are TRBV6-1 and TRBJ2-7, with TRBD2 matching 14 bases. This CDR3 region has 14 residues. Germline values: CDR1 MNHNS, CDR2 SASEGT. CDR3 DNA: TGTGCCAGCAGGGGGACTAGCGGGGGATACGAGCAGCACTTC. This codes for CASRGTSGGYEQHF.

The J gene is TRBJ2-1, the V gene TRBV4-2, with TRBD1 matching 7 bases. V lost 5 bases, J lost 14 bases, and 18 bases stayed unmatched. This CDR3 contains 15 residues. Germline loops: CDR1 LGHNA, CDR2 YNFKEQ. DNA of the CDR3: TGTGCCAGCAGCTTCGAACAGGGGTTCTCCCCAAGGGAGTTCTTC. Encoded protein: CASSFEQGFSPREFF.

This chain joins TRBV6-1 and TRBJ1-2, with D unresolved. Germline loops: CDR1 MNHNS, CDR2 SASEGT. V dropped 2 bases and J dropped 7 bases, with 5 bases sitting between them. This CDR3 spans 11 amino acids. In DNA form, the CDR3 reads TGTGCCAGCAGTGAACGGAGTGGCTACACCTTC. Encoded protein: CASSERSGYTF.

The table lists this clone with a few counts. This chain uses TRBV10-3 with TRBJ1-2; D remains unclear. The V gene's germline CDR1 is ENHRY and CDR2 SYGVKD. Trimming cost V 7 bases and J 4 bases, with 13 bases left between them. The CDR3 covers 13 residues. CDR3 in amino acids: CAIKALSGYGYTF. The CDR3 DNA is TGTGCCATCAAAGCCCTGAGTGGCTATGGCTACACCTTC.

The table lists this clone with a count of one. CDR3 loop: CASSLAGWEEKLFF. Here the CDR3 DNA reads TGCGCCAGCAGCTTGGCTGGGTGGGAGGAAAAACTGTTTTTT. The rearrangement joins TRBV5-1 to TRBJ1-4, with D unclear. This CDR3 contains 14 residues. Germline CDR1 SGHRS, CDR2 YFSETQ. Trimming cost V 0 bases and J 8 bases, with 11 bases left between them.

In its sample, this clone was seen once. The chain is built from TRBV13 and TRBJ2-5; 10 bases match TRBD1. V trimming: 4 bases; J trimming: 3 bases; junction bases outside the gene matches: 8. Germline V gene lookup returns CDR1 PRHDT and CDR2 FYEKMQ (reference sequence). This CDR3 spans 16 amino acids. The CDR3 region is CASSSRTGGFEETQYF. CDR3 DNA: TGTGCCAGCAGCTCTCGGACAGGGGGGTTTGAAGAGACCCAGTACTTC.

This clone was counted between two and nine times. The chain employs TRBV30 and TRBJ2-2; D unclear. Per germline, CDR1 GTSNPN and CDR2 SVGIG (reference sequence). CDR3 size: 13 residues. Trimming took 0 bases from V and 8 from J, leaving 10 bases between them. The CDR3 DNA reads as TGTGCCTGGAGTGTGGGCACGTTTGGGGAGCTGTTTTTT. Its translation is CAWSVGTFGELFF.

CDR3 loop: CASRESGQLDEKLFF. The CDR3 nucleotides read TGTGCCAGCAGAGAGTCTGGACAGTTGGATGAAAAACTGTTTTTT. The chain employs TRBV7-6 and TRBJ1-4, with D possibly being TRBD1 (6 bases). V lost 6 bases, J lost 6 bases, and 17 bases lay in between. Germline CDR1 is SGHVS and CDR2 is FNYEAQ. This CDR3 spans 15 amino acids.

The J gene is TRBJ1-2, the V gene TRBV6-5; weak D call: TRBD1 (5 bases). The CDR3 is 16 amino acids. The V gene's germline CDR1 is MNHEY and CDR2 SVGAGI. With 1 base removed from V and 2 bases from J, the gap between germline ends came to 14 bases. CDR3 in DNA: TGTGCCAGCAGTTACTTCGGGGACTCCGGGAACTATGGCTACACCTTC. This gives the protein CASSYFGDSGNYGYTF.

The CDR3 protein is CSAETDGNTEAFF. The CDR3 DNA reads as TGCAGCGCTGAGACGGATGGGAACACTGAAGCTTTCTTT. The rearrangement joins TRBV29-1 to TRBJ1-1; no definite D call. With 7 bases removed from V and 1 base from J, the gap between germline ends came to 13 bases. This CDR3 is 13 amino acids long. The V gene's germline CDR1 is SQVTM and CDR2 ANQGSEA. The full variable domain, completed using reference TRBV29-1 and TRBJ1-1, is SAVISQKPSRDICQRGTSLTIQCQVDSQVTMMFWYRQQPGQSLTLIATANQGSEATYESGFVIDKFPISRPNLTFSTLTVSNMSPEDSSIYLCSAETDGNTEAFFGQGTRLTVV.

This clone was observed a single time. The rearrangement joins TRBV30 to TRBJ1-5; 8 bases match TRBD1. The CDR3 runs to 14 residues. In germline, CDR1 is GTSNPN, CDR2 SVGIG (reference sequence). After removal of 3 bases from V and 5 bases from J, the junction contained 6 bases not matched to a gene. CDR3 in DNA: TGTGCCTGGAGCCGGGACAGGTTTTATCAGCCCCAGCATTTT. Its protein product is CAWSRDRFYQPQHF.

The CDR3 DNA follows: TGTGCCAGCAGCTTAGTGGGAGCACCCCTCCACTTT. This gives the protein CASSLVGAPLHF. The rearrangement joins TRBV7-9 to TRBJ1-6; D not resolved. Germline CDR1 reads SEHNR; CDR2 reads FQNEAQ (reference sequence). The CDR3 spans 12 residues. The ends were cut back, 1 base at V and 11 bases at J, with 6 bases in the middle. The variable domain in full, with the rest retrieved from reference TRBV7-9 and TRBJ1-6, is DTGVSQNPRHKITKRGQNVTFRCDPISEHNRLYWYRQTLGQGPEFLTYFQNEAQLEKSRLLSDRFSAERPKGSFSTLEIQRTEQGDSAMYLCASSLVGAPLHFGNGTRLTVT.